The rows below give T cell receptor beta chains drawn from one sample of a study of Ad26.COV2.S vaccination and SARS-CoV-2 variants. Clones were read by immunoSEQ multiplex PCR, and TCRdb kept only the in-frame ones, dropping some. The table shows roughly 180,000 clones, with around 85% occurring only once. The source material was peripheral blood, sampled after recovery from COVID-19. The origin of the receptors is a human donor who had recovered from COVID-19. Both conserved end residues are part of each CDR3. The D gene is left open where the match is weak. Size values are once, few and many counts, or a class for expanded clones, and some rows have none.

CASSRRGVLYEQYF,TGCGCCAGCAGCCGGCGGGGGGTACTTTACGAGCAGTACTTC,TRBV5-1,TRBD2,TRBJ2-7,-
CASSSDGNYGYTF,TGTGCCAGCAGCTCGGACGGTAACTATGGCTACACCTTC,TRBV11-1,-,TRBJ1-2,-
CASSPSLGAYGYTF,TGTGCCAGCAGTCCCTCGTTGGGAGCCTATGGCTACACCTTC,TRBV27,-,TRBJ1-2,-
CASSPRTGFYEQYF,TGTGCCAGCAGTCCGCGGACAGGCTTCTACGAGCAGTACTTC,TRBV27,TRBD1,TRBJ2-7,-
CASSPARSTDTQYF,TGTGCCAGCAGTCCGGCCCGGAGCACAGATACGCAGTATTTT,TRBV2,-,TRBJ2-3,-
CASNIAGVGGAREFF,TGTGCCAGCAACATAGCGGGAGTGGGGGGGGCTAGAGAGTTCTTC,TRBV27,TRBD2,TRBJ2-1,-
CASSVGDRTYGYTF,TGTGCCAGCAGTGTTGGGGACAGGACGTATGGCTACACCTTC,TRBV2,TRBD1,TRBJ1-2,-
CASRPVGGNTEAFF,TGTGCCAGCAGACCGGTGGGGGGGAACACTGAAGCTTTCTTT,TRBV27,-,TRBJ1-1,-
CASSQDRGLSDTQYF,TGTGCCAGCAGTCAGGACAGGGGACTCTCAGATACGCAGTATTTT,TRBV2,TRBD1,TRBJ2-3,-
CASSGGPHGVEKLFF,TGTGCCAGCTCGGGGGGACCGCATGGCGTTGAAAAACTGTTTTTT,TRBV9,-,TRBJ1-4,-
CASSLVWAGGSSSYNEQFF,TGTGCCAGCAGCTTGGTATGGGCGGGGGGATCTAGCTCCTACAATGAGCAGTTCTTC,TRBV5-6,TRBD2,TRBJ2-1,-
CASSLAGWDGSFHTPQHF,TGTGCCAGCAGCTTAGCAGGGTGGGACGGATCCTTTCATACGCCCCAGCATTTT,TRBV7-8,-,TRBJ1-5,-
CASRYRGYEQYF,TGTGCCAGCAGATATAGGGGCTACGAGCAGTACTTC,TRBV12-3/TRBV12-4,-,TRBJ2-7,-
CASSFGQGMGQPQHF,TGTGCCAGCAGCTTTGGTCAGGGGATGGGTCAGCCCCAGCATTTT,TRBV12-1,-,TRBJ1-5,-
CASSFELIAGVDTQYF,TGTGCCAGCAGTTTCGAATTAATAGCGGGAGTTGATACGCAGTATTTT,TRBV7-9,TRBD2,TRBJ2-3,-
CASSPFPHPGQSSNQPQHF,TGTGCCAGCAGTCCTTTCCCTCACCCAGGACAGTCCAGCAATCAGCCCCAGCATTTT,TRBV28,-,TRBJ1-5,few
CASSQDRLAGGEQFF,TGTGCCAGCAGCCAAGATAGACTAGCGGGCGGTGAGCAGTTCTTC,TRBV3-1/TRBV3-2,TRBD2,TRBJ2-1,-
CASCPQGGRETQYF,TGTGCCAGCTGCCCTCAGGGTGGGCGAGAGACCCAGTACTTC,TRBV2,-,TRBJ2-5,-
CASRGTSGRNTGELFF,TGTGCCAGCAGGGGGACTAGCGGGAGAAACACCGGGGAGCTGTTTTTT,TRBV2,TRBD2,TRBJ2-2,few
CSVGGGLAGPDTQYF,TGCAGCGTTGGGGGGGGACTAGCCGGTCCAGATACGCAGTATTTT,TRBV29-1,TRBD2,TRBJ2-3,-
CASAFTGANTGELFF,TGTGCTAGTGCTTTCACAGGGGCGAACACCGGGGAGCTGTTTTTT,TRBV12-5,TRBD1,TRBJ2-2,few
CATSRPGGNQPQHF,TGTGCCACCAGCAGACCCGGGGGGAATCAGCCCCAGCATTTT,TRBV15,-,TRBJ1-5,-
CASSGERSVEQFF,TGCGCCAGCAGCGGGGAGCGCTCGGTTGAGCAGTTCTTC,TRBV5-1,-,TRBJ2-1,-
CASSSGTPRSYNEQFF,TGTGCCAGCAGCTCCGGGACTCCCCGCTCCTACAATGAGCAGTTCTTC,TRBV7-3,-,TRBJ2-1,-
CASSESTGGVEQFF,TGCGCCAGCAGTGAGTCGACGGGAGGGGTTGAGCAGTTCTTC,TRBV10-1,TRBD2,TRBJ2-1,-
CASSQAWGAFRGQETQYF,TGTGCCAGCAGCCAAGCCTGGGGAGCCTTTAGGGGGCAAGAGACCCAGTACTTC,TRBV3-1/TRBV3-2,-,TRBJ2-5,-
CASSQAAGGTDTQYF,TGTGCCAGCAGCCAAGCAGCGGGGGGAACAGATACGCAGTATTTT,TRBV3-1/TRBV3-2,TRBD2,TRBJ2-3,-
CASSEGIAGGEQYF,TGTGCCAGCAGCGAGGGGATAGCGGGAGGTGAGCAGTACTTC,TRBV9,TRBD2,TRBJ2-7,-
CATSSRDRERGEQYF,TGTGCCACCAGCTCTCGGGACAGGGAGCGCGGCGAGCAGTACTTC,TRBV15,TRBD1,TRBJ2-7,-
CASIGGRPSGNTIYF,TGTGCCAGCATTGGGGGACGGCCTTCTGGAAACACCATATATTTT,TRBV6-4,-,TRBJ1-3,-
CASSYGGGNTIYF,TGTGCCAGCAGCTATGGGGGGGGAAACACCATATATTTT,TRBV7-8,-,TRBJ1-3,once
CASSNSYKREREEDTQYF,TGTGCCAGCTCCAACAGCTATAAGCGGGAAAGGGAGGAAGATACGCAGTATTTT,TRBV28,TRBD2,TRBJ2-3,-
CASSRTWGDTEAFF,TGTGCCAGCAGTCGGACGTGGGGGGACACTGAAGCTTTCTTT,TRBV27,-,TRBJ1-1,-
CASSIRTGANEKLFF,TGTGCCAGCAGTATTCGGACAGGAGCTAATGAAAAACTGTTTTTT,TRBV25-1,TRBD1,TRBJ1-4,-
CASSQLGKLFF,TGTGCCAGCAGCCAACTGGGAAAACTGTTTTTT,TRBV3-1/TRBV3-2,-,TRBJ1-4,few
CASSYTGGPRFYEQYF,TGTGCCAGCAGTTACACGGGGGGACCAAGATTCTACGAGCAGTACTTC,TRBV6-2/TRBV6-3,TRBD2,TRBJ2-7,once
CASLAGLGTEAFF,TGTGCCAGCCTGGCGGGGCTAGGCACTGAAGCTTTCTTT,TRBV7-9,-,TRBJ1-1,-
CASSFFGTEAFF,TGTGCCAGCAGTTTTTTCGGGACTGAAGCTTTCTTT,TRBV6-5,-,TRBJ1-1,-
CASSDTRLAGGETQYF,TGTGCCAGCAGCGACACCCGACTAGCGGGCGGAGAGACCCAGTACTTC,TRBV9,TRBD2,TRBJ2-5,-
CASSDSTGGYEQYF,TGTGCCAGCAGCGATAGTACAGGGGGCTACGAGCAGTACTTC,TRBV7-9,TRBD1,TRBJ2-7,-
CASSEEASGRVNEQFF,TGTGCCAGCAGTGAAGAGGCGAGCGGGAGGGTAAATGAGCAGTTCTTC,TRBV6-1,TRBD2,TRBJ2-1,-
CASSLKRGFWETQYF,TGTGCCAGCAGTTTAAAGAGAGGGTTTTGGGAGACCCAGTACTTC,TRBV27,-,TRBJ2-5,-
CASSEGLLSHEQYF,TGTGCCAGCAGTGAAGGACTCCTGAGCCACGAGCAGTACTTC,TRBV2,-,TRBJ2-7,-